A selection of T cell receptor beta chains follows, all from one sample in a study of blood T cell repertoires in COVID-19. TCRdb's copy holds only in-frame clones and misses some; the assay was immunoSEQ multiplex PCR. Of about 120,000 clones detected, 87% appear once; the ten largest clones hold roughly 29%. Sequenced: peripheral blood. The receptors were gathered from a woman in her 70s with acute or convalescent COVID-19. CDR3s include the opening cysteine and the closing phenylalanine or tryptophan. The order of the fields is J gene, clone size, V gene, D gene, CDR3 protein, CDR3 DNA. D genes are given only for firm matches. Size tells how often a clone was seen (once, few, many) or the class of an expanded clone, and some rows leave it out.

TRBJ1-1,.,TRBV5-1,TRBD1,CASSVDRGNTEAFF,TGCGCCAGCAGCGTGGACAGGGGGAACACTGAAGCTTTCTTT
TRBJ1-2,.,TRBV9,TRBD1,CASSPGTENYGYTF,TGTGCCAGCAGCCCCGGGACAGAGAACTATGGCTACACCTTC
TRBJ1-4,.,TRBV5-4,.,CASSLVGPNEKLFF,TGTGCCAGCAGCTTGGTGGGGCCTAATGAAAAACTGTTTTTT
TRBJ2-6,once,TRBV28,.,CASSELRVLAGANVLTF,TGTGCCAGCAGTGAGTTGAGGGTTCTGGCTGGGGCCAACGTCCTGACTTTC
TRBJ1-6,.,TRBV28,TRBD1,CASRTTGTGGNSPLHF,TGTGCCAGCAGAACCACCGGGACAGGGGGAAATTCACCCCTCCACTTT
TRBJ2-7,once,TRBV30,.,CAWSVQGGAFGYEQYF,TGTGCCTGGAGTGTACAGGGAGGGGCCTTCGGCTACGAGCAGTACTTC
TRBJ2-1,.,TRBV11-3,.,CASSLGGPGSEQFF,TGTGCCAGCAGCTTGGGGGGGCCGGGGAGTGAGCAGTTCTTC
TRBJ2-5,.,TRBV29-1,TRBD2,CSVEDLAGGMRIQETQYF,TGCAGCGTTGAAGATCTCGCGGGGGGGATGAGGATCCAAGAGACCCAGTACTTC
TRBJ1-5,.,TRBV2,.,CASSQGWSNQPQHF,TGTGCCAGCAGTCAGGGATGGAGTAATCAGCCCCAGCATTTT
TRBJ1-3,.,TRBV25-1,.,CASSLQGIAGNTIYF,TGTGCCAGCAGTTTACAGGGCATTGCTGGAAACACCATATATTTT
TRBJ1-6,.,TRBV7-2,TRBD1,CASSRDRGSESPLHF,TGTGCCAGCAGCCGGGACAGGGGATCGGAGTCACCCCTCCACTTT
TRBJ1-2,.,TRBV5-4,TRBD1,CASSPDRVNGYTF,TGTGCCAGCAGCCCGGACAGGGTCAATGGCTACACCTTC
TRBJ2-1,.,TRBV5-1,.,CASSLRRGDSFSGSYNEQFF,TGCGCCAGCAGCTTGAGAAGAGGGGACTCCTTTTCGGGCTCCTACAATGAGCAGTTCTTC
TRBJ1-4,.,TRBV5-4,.,CASSRDKGIEKLFF,TGTGCCAGCAGTCGGGACAAGGGCATTGAAAAACTGTTTTTT
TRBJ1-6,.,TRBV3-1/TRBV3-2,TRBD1,CASSQESGRGYSPLHF,TGTGCCAGCAGCCAAGAAAGTGGCAGGGGGTACTCACCCCTCCACTTT
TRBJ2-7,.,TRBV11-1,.,CASSLVQGLYEQYF,TGTGCCAGCAGCTTAGTCCAGGGTCTCTACGAGCAGTACTTC
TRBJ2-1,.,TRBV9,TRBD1,CASSVGELPGQGVEFF,TGTGCCAGCAGCGTAGGTGAACTCCCGGGACAGGGAGTCGAATTCTTC
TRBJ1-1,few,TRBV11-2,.,CASSLGSGSEAFF,TGTGCCAGCAGCTTAGGGTCAGGGTCTGAAGCTTTCTTT
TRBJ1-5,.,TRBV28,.,CASTWDISNQPQHF,TGTGCCAGCACCTGGGACATTAGCAATCAGCCCCAGCATTTT
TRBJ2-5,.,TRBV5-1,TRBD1,CASSVGQGSETQYF,TGCGCCAGCAGCGTGGGACAGGGCAGTGAGACCCAGTACTTC
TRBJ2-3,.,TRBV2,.,CASSEDGGPSTDTQYF,TGTGCCAGCAGTGAAGACGGAGGGCCAAGCACAGATACGCAGTATTTT
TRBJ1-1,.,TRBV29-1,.,CSTGTPAGNTEAFF,TGCAGCACAGGGACACCAGCAGGGAACACTGAAGCTTTCTTT
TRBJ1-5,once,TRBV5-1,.,CASSLGTASGQPQHF,TGCGCCAGCAGCTTGGGGACAGCCTCAGGGCAGCCCCAGCATTTT
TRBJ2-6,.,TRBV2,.,CASIYSSGANVLTF,TGTGCCAGCATTTATAGCTCTGGGGCCAACGTCCTGACTTTC
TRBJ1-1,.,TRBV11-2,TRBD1,CASSPQGAGTEAFF,TGTGCCAGCAGCCCGCAGGGGGCGGGGACTGAAGCTTTCTTT
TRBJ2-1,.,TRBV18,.,CASSSGLGTNLNEQFF,TGTGCCAGCTCATCCGGACTAGGGACAAACCTCAATGAGCAGTTCTTC
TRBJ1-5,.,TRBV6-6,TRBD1,CASSYPGQGTPQHF,TGTGCCAGCAGTTACCCGGGACAGGGAACACCCCAGCATTTT
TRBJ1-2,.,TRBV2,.,CAPADRHNYGYTF,TGTGCCCCGGCGGACAGACATAACTATGGCTACACCTTC
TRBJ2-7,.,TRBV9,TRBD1,CASSGRDRGEGEQYF,TGTGCCAGCAGCGGCCGGGACAGGGGGGAAGGCGAGCAGTACTTC
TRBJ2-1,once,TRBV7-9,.,CASSLGSYSSYNEQFF,TGTGCCAGCAGCTTAGGGTCCTACAGCTCCTACAATGAGCAGTTCTTC
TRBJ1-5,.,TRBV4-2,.,CASSQDFLGGGNQPQHF,TGTGCCAGCAGCCAAGATTTTTTGGGAGGGGGCAATCAGCCCCAGCATTTT
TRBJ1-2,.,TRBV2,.,CASSIQGNYGYTF,TGTGCCAGCAGTATACAGGGTAACTATGGCTACACCTTC
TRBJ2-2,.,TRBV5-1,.,CASSLNEGSTGELFF,TGCGCCAGCAGCTTGAACGAGGGAAGCACCGGGGAGCTGTTTTTT
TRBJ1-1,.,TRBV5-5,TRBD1,CASSLRQGATEAFF,TGTGCCAGCAGCCTGAGACAGGGGGCCACTGAAGCTTTCTTT
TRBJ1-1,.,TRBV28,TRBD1,CASRTGVEAFF,TGTGCCAGCAGGACAGGGGTGGAAGCTTTCTTT
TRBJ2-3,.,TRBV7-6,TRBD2,CAVDLVMGGPQYF,TGTGCCGTCGACCTCGTGATGGGAGGGCCGCAGTATTTT
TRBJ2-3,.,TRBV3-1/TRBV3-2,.,CASSQSSTDTQYF,TGTGCCAGCAGCCAAAGCAGCACAGATACGCAGTATTTT
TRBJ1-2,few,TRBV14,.,CASSQDILPRGYTF,TGTGCCAGCAGCCAAGATATACTTCCGCGCGGCTACACCTTC
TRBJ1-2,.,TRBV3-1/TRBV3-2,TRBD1,CASSQEETGGGYTF,TGTGCCAGCAGCCAAGAAGAGACAGGGGGCGGCTACACCTTC
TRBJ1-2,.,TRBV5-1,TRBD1,CASREGQESYGYTF,TGCGCCAGCAGGGAAGGACAGGAGAGCTATGGCTACACCTTC
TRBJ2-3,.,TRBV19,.,CASSVTGASTDTQYF,TGTGCCAGTAGTGTCACGGGAGCTAGCACAGATACGCAGTATTTT
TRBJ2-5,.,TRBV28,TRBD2,CASSSFTTSGVRWETQYF,TGTGCCAGCAGTTCCTTTACGACTAGCGGGGTTCGGTGGGAGACCCAGTACTTC
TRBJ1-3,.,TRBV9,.,CASSERTGSGNTIYF,TGTGCCAGCAGCGAGCGGACGGGCTCTGGAAACACCATATATTTT
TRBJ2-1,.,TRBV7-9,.,CASSGRWRGNEQFF,TGTGCCAGCAGTGGGAGGTGGAGGGGCAATGAGCAGTTCTTC
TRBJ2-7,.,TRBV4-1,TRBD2,CASSQPSGGISYEQYF,TGCGCCAGCAGCCAACCCAGCGGGGGTATCTCCTACGAGCAGTACTTC
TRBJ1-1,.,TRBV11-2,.,CASSLSLLNTEAFF,TGTGCCAGCAGCTTGAGTCTACTGAACACTGAAGCTTTCTTT
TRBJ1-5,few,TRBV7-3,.,CASSPGQGQPQHF,TGTGCCAGCAGCCCAGGGCAGGGTCAGCCCCAGCATTTT
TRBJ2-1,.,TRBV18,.,CASSPLRGSNEQFF,TGTGCCAGCTCACCACTTCGGGGTTCCAATGAGCAGTTCTTC
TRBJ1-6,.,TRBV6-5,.,CASIWGGRINSPLHF,TGTGCCAGCATTTGGGGAGGGCGGATCAATTCACCCCTCCACTTT
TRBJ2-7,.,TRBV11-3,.,CASSFRISHADEQYF,TGTGCCAGCAGCTTCAGAATCTCCCATGCCGACGAGCAGTACTTC